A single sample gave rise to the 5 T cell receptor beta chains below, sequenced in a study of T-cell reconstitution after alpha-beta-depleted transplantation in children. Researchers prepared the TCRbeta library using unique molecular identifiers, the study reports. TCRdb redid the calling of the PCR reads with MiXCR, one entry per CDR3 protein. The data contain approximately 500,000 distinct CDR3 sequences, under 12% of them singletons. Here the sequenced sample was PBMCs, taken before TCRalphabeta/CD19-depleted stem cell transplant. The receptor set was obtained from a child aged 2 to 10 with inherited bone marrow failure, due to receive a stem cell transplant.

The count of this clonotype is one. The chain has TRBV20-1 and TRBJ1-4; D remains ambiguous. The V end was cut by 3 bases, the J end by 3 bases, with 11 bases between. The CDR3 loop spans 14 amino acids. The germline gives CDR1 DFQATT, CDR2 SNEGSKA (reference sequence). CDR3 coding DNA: TGCAGTGCTAGTCCTCAAGGTGCTAATGAAAAACTGTTTTTT. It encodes CSASPQGANEKLFF.

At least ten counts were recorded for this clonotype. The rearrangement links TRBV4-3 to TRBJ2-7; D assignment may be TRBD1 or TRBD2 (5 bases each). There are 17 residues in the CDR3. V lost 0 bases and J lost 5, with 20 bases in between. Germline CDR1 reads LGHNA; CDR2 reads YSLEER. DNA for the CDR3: TGCGCCAGCAGCCAAGATTTATTCCCAACAGGACTTAACGAGCAGTACTTC. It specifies CASSQDLFPTGLNEQYF.

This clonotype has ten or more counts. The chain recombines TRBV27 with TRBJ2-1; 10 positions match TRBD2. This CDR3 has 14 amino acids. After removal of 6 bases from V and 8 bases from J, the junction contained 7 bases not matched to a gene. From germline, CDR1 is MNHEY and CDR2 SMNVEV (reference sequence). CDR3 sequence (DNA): TGTGCCAGCAGCTTGGCTAGCGGGAGATATGAGCAGTTCTTC. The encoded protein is CASSLASGRYEQFF.

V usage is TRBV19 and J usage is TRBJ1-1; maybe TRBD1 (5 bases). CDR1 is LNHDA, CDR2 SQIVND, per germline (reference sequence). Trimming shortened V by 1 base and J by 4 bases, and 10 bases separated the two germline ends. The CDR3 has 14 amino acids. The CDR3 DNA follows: TGTGCCAGTAGTATAGTTGGGGCGGGCACTGAAGCTTTCTTT. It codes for CASSIVGAGTEAFF.

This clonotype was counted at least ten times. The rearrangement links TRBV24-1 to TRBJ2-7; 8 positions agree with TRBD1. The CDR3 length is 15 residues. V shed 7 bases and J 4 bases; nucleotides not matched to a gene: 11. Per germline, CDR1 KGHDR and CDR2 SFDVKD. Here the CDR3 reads CATSAAGRGQYEQYF. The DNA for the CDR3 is TGTGCCACCAGCGCGGCGGGCAGGGGGCAGTACGAGCAGTACTTC.